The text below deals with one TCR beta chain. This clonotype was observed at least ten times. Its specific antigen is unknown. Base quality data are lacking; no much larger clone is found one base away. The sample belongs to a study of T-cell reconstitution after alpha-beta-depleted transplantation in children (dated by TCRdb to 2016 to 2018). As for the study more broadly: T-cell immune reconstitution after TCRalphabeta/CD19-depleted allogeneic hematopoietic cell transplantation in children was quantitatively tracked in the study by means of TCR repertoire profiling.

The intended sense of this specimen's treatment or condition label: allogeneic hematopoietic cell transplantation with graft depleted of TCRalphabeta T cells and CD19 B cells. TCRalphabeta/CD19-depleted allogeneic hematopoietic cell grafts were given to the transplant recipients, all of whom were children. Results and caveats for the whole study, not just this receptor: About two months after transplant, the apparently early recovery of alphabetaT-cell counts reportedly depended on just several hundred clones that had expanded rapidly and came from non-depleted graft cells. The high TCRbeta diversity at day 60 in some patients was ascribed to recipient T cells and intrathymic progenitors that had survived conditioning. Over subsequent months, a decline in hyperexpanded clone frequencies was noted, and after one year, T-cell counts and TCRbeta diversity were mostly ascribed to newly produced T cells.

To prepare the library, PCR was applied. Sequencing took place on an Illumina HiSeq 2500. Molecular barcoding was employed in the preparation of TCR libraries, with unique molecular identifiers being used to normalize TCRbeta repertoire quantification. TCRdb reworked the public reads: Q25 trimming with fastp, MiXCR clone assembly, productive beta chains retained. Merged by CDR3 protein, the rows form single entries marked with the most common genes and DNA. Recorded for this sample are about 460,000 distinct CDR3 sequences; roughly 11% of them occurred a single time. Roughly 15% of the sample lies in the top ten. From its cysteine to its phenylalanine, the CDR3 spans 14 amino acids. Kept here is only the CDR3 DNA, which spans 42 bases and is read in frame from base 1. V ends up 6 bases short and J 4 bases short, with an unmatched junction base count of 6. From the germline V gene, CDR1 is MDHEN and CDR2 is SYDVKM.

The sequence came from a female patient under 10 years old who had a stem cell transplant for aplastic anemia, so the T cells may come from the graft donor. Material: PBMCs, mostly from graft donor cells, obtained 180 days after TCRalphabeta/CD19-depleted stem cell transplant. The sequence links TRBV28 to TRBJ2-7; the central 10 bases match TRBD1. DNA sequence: TGTGCCAGCAGGACTCGGACAGGGGGATACGAGCAGTACTTC. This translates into CASRTRTGGYEQYF.